Here is one T cell receptor (beta chain) with its context. Its antigen remains unidentified. This specimen belongs to a study of T cell repertoires in cytomegalovirus infection. TCRdb reanalysed the reads using MiXCR and keeps one entry per CDR3 protein. This sample has 270,000 or so distinct CDR3 sequences, with approximately 15% found just once. Study results and caveats: Accumulated public TCR beta family frequency recognized individuals carrying CMV together with the relevant HLA.

This CDR3 region has 11 residues. The germline V gene encodes CDR1 MDHEN and CDR2 SYDVKM. Trimming removed 4 bases from V and 14 bases from J; junction bases left unmatched: 4. The clonotype was recovered from a human donor in good health (CMV status not recorded). Some clones in this sample may be carry-over from other donors' samples. Sequencing input: CD8+ T cells from PBMCs. J is TRBJ1-5 and V is TRBV28, with TRBD1 identical over 8 bases. The CDR3 reads CASSYGTGEHF. CDR3 in DNA: TGTGCCAGCAGTTATGGGACAGGTGAGCATTTT.